This T cell receptor beta chain was identified in a study of OX40 agonist ivuxolimab in advanced cancers. For the study at large: Participants, around 80% male, averaged approximately 60 years of age, ranging from roughly 23 to 90.

The CDR3 covers 17 residues. V lost 3 bases, J lost 2 bases, and 7 bases stayed unmatched. CDR1 SGHRS and CDR2 YFSETQ come from the germline V gene. Clones were read by immunoSEQ multiplex PCR, and TCRdb kept only the in-frame ones, dropping some. This sample has about 26,000 clones, with over 80% found just once. J is TRBJ2-3 and V is TRBV5-1; 12 nucleotides align to TRBD2. This receptor was identified in an adult with an advanced solid tumor such as melanoma, head and neck, liver or kidney cancer. The specimen was CD4+ or CD8+ T cells sorted from blood, collected in a trial of the OX40 agonist ivuxolimab. CDR3 nucleotide sequence: TGCGCCAGCAGCTCGCGCTGGACTAGCGGGGACACAGATACGCAGTATTTT. It codes for CASSSRWTSGDTDTQYF. Full variable domain (rest looked up from reference TRBV5-1 and TRBJ2-3): KAGVTQTPRYLIKTRGQQVTLSCSPISGHRSVSWYQQTPGQGLQFLFEYFSETQRNKGNFPGRFSGRQFSNSRSEMNVSTLELGDSALYLCASSSRWTSGDTDTQYFGPGTRLTVL.